The 5 T cell receptor beta chains below come from one sample, sequenced in a study of CD8+ T cells in alopecia areata. Treatment defined: oral pan-JAK inhibitor, 5-10 mg twice daily. As the sequencing template, cDNA was produced by extracting RNA and reverse transcribing it. Sequenced by immunoSEQ multiplex PCR; TCRdb stores in-frame clones only, minus some. The sample comprises about 170,000 clones, less than 75% of which are singletons, and about a sixth rests with the top ten. The sequences come from CD4+ T cells sorted from blood, collected between weeks 55 and 65, from a patient treated with tofacitinib. The receptors stem from a human donor with alopecia areata.

The rearrangement uses TRBV29-1 and TRBJ2-2; TRBD1 matches at 9 bases. The CDR3 has 13 amino acids. Germline CDR1 SQVTM, CDR2 ANQGSEA. With V trimmed by 8 bases and J by 4 bases, 5 bases remained unmatched. CDR3: CSTGGGSTGELFF. The DNA of the CDR3 is TGCAGCACAGGGGGCGGGAGCACCGGGGAGCTGTTTTTT.

This chain uses TRBV7-6 with TRBJ1-6, with D possibly matching TRBD1 (6 bases). The V gene lost 4 bases and the J gene lost 7 bases, with 11 bases spanning the gap. This CDR3 contains 14 residues. Germline lookup yields CDR1 SGHVS and CDR2 FNYEAQ. Here the CDR3 reads CASSYRERNSPLHF. Here the CDR3 DNA reads TGTGCCAGCAGCTACAGGGAACGAAATTCACCCCTCCACTTT.

J is TRBJ1-5 and V is TRBV19, with 10 bases lining up with TRBD1. The germline V gene has CDR1 LNHDA and CDR2 SQIVND (reference sequence). Trimming cost V 5 bases and J 4 bases; bases outside gene matches: 5. This CDR3 is built from 15 residues. The CDR3 loop reads CASSLDRGWNQPQHF. Written as DNA, the CDR3 is TGTGCCAGTAGTCTGGACAGGGGGTGGAATCAGCCCCAGCATTTT.

The CDR3 DNA sequence: TGTGCCAGCAGCGTTGAAACCTCAACGGGTTTCTTT. This sequence encodes CASSVETSTGFF. V gene TRBV9 combines with J gene TRBJ1-1; D unclear. Germline lookup yields CDR1 SGDLS and CDR2 YYNGEE. This CDR3 has 12 amino acids. V was cut by 2 bases and J by 13 bases, with 15 bases left in between.

The chain joins TRBV29-1 to TRBJ1-1; maybe TRBD1 (5 bases). This CDR3 comprises 15 residues. With 1 base removed from V and 7 bases from J, the gap between germline ends came to 19 bases. Germline CDR1 is SQVTM and CDR2 is ANQGSEA. The chain's CDR3 is CSVEVAVGVMGEAFF. The CDR3 DNA follows: TGCAGCGTTGAAGTGGCGGTAGGGGTTATGGGTGAAGCTTTCTTT.